Presented here are 28 T cell receptor beta chains from one specimen sequenced in a study of T-cell memory formation after mild COVID-19. A single record per CDR3 protein comes from TCRdb applying MiXCR to the 5' RACE reads. The data show more than 75,000 distinct CDR3 sequences, with more than 11% seen just once and 25% to 35% held by the top ten. The sample taken for sequencing was PBMCs or a T cell subset sorted from them (not recorded which). The source is an adult woman who had mild COVID-19 (a few samples of this study predate the infection). Cell type and time point are not known.

This clonotype was detected only a few times. The chain joins TRBV20-1 to TRBJ2-7; 10 positions agree with TRBD1. Germline-derived CDR1 and CDR2 are DFQATT and SNEGSKA (reference sequence). The V gene end was trimmed by 2 bases and the J gene end by 3 bases; junction bases not matched to a gene: 4. The CDR3 length is 14 residues. The CDR3 bases are TGCAGTGCTAGACTGAGGACAGGGGGCTACGAGCAGTACTTC. Translated, it gives CSARLRTGGYEQYF.

The chain uses TRBV12-3 or TRBV12-4 and TRBJ2-1; TRBD2 agrees at 16 bases. Losses at the gene ends were 3 bases for V and 5 bases for J; bases not matched to a gene: 4. This CDR3 is built from 17 residues. CDR3 bases: TGTGCCAGCAGTTTGGGACTAGCGGGGGGGCTCCACAATGAGCAGTTCTTC. Protein sequence: CASSLGLAGGLHNEQFF.

The gene calls are TRBV4-1 and TRBJ2-3, with TRBD1 identical over 10 bases. Trimming took 1 base from V and 2 from J; bases not matched to a gene: 9. The germline V gene has CDR1 MGHRA and CDR2 YSYEKL. CDR3 length: 18 residues. The chain's CDR3 is CASSQGPGQGSPTDTQYF. The CDR3, as DNA: TGCGCCAGCAGCCAAGGCCCGGGACAGGGGTCACCCACAGATACGCAGTATTTT.

This clonotype has more than one count but fewer than ten. The chain recombines TRBV3-1 with TRBJ2-2, with 7 bases aligning to TRBD2. Germline trimming cut 1 base from V and 3 bases from J; bases unmatched to any gene: 2. Germline CDR1 reads LGHDT; CDR2 reads YNNKEL (reference sequence). The CDR3 runs 15 residues. CDR3 in DNA: TGTGCCAGCAGCCAAGGGCGGGAGTACACCGGGGAGCTGTTTTTT. Translated, it gives CASSQGREYTGELFF.

J is TRBJ2-3 and V is TRBV5-1; 12 bases line up with TRBD2. The ends lost 5 bases at V and 4 bases at J; junction bases unmatched: 5. The CDR3 loop spans 15 amino acids. The germline V gene has CDR1 SGHRS and CDR2 YFSETQ. The CDR3 loop reads CASRKLAGGSDTQYF. The DNA for the CDR3 is TGCGCCAGCAGGAAGCTAGCGGGAGGGTCAGATACGCAGTATTTT.

The table lists this clonotype with a few counts. This chain uses TRBV19 with TRBJ2-7; D is perhaps TRBD1 or TRBD2 (6 bases each). The CDR3 consists of 14 residues. Germline CDR1 reads LNHDA; CDR2 reads SQIVND (reference sequence). The V end was cut by 1 base, the J end by 2 bases, with 9 bases between. CDR3 region: CASSIAGATYEQYF. CDR3 nucleotides: TGTGCCAGTAGTATAGCGGGGGCTACCTACGAGCAGTACTTC. The full variable domain, its missing parts supplied by reference TRBV19 and TRBJ2-7, is DGGITQSPKYLFRKEGQNVTLSCEQNLNHDAMYWYRQDPGQGLRLIYYSQIVNDFQKGDIAEGYSVSREKKESFPLTVTSAQKNPTAFYLCASSIAGATYEQYFGPGTRLTVT.

The J gene is TRBJ2-5, the V gene TRBV9, with 12 nucleotides matching TRBD2. The ends lost 3 bases at V and 3 bases at J; junction bases unmatched: 12. From germline, CDR1 is SGDLS and CDR2 YYNGEE. CDR3 length: 18 residues. This CDR3 reads CASSETSGGLWDEETQYF. The CDR3 DNA follows: TGTGCCAGCAGCGAGACTAGCGGGGGCCTCTGGGATGAAGAGACCCAGTACTTC.

This clonotype was observed a handful of times. The chain employs TRBV7-9 and TRBJ2-5; D is possibly TRBD1 or TRBD2 (5 bases each). Trimming stripped 3 bases from V and 2 bases from J, with 10 bases between. Germline CDR1 reads SEHNR; CDR2 reads FQNEAQ (reference sequence). This CDR3 is built from 14 residues. The CDR3 reads CASSFSGAQETQYF. The CDR3 region has the DNA TGTGCCAGCAGCTTTTCCGGGGCACAAGAGACCCAGTACTTC.

This clonotype was observed a few times. The chain employs TRBV6-2 or TRBV6-3 and TRBJ2-3; TRBD2 agrees at 7 bases. CDR1 is MNHEY, CDR2 SVGEGT, per germline. V trimming: 8 bases; J trimming: 5 bases; junction bases outside the gene matches: 10. This CDR3 spans 14 amino acids. The CDR3 sequence is CASGPTSLRDTQYF. CDR3 nucleotide sequence: TGTGCCAGCGGCCCGACTAGCTTGAGAGATACGCAGTATTTT.

This clonotype has a handful of counts. J is TRBJ2-2 and V is TRBV19; 11 bases align to TRBD1. This CDR3 spans 18 amino acids. Per the germline V gene, CDR1 is LNHDA and CDR2 is SQIVND (reference sequence). V was pared by 5 bases and J by 0 bases, with 8 bases of the junction left unmatched. The CDR3 bases are TGTGCCAGTAGTGACCGGGACAGGGGGGTTTCGAACACCGGGGAGCTGTTTTTT. Translated, it gives CASSDRDRGVSNTGELFF.

This clonotype occurred many times. The V and J genes are TRBV24-1 and TRBJ2-1; D is unclear. This CDR3 is built from 16 residues. V was pared by 1 base and J by 0 bases, with 9 bases between. Germline-derived CDR1 and CDR2 are KGHDR and SFDVKD. CDR3 nucleotides: TGTGCCACCAGTGATTTTGGGCGGAGCTCCTACAATGAGCAGTTCTTC. As protein: CATSDFGRSSYNEQFF.

The chain joins TRBV12-3 or TRBV12-4 to TRBJ2-3, with D tentatively TRBD1 or TRBD2 (6 bases each). This CDR3 is 16 amino acids long. The ends were cut back, 2 bases at V and 1 base at J, with 13 bases in the middle. CDR3 protein: CASSLRGDTRTDTQYF. CDR3 nucleotides: TGTGCCAGCAGTTTAAGGGGGGACACCCGCACAGATACGCAGTATTTT.

The chain uses TRBV20-1 and TRBJ2-7; 7 bases fit TRBD2. The germline V gene has CDR1 DFQATT and CDR2 SNEGSKA (reference sequence). The V segment lost 1 base and the J segment 3 bases; nucleotides outside the gene matches: 6. The CDR3 contains 14 residues. The CDR3: CSARGGSGVYEQYF. The CDR3 bases are TGCAGTGCTAGAGGTGGGAGCGGGGTCTACGAGCAGTACTTC.

This clonotype was found many times. The chain employs TRBV9 and TRBJ2-1, with D perhaps matching TRBD2 (5 bases). Trimming removed 2 bases from V and 8 bases from J, with 14 bases in between. This CDR3 is built from 14 residues. Germline CDR1 reads SGDLS; CDR2 reads YYNGEE. As DNA, the CDR3 is TGTGCCAGCAGCGTCGAAGCCGGACTCGATGAGCAGTTCTTC. As protein: CASSVEAGLDEQFF.

This clonotype showed up just a few times. This chain uses TRBV4-3 with TRBJ2-7, with D perhaps matching TRBD2 (6 bases). Germline lookup yields CDR1 LGHNA and CDR2 YSLEER. The V end lost 3 bases, the J end lost 0 bases, and 12 bases lay between the germline ends. CDR3 length: 15 residues. In DNA form, the CDR3 reads TGCGCCAGCAGCCACAGCCGGGAGCGCTCCTACGAGCAGTACTTC. Translated: CASSHSRERSYEQYF.

This clonotype was detected a few times. The V call is TRBV28, the J call TRBJ2-1; no clear D gene. Looked up from germline, CDR1 is MDHEN and CDR2 is SYDVKM. Trimming took off 3 bases at V and 2 bases at J, with 8 bases between the two ends. The CDR3 is made up of 14 amino acids. The CDR3 sequence is CASSFDLAYNEQFF. DNA for the CDR3: TGTGCCAGCAGTTTCGATCTAGCCTACAATGAGCAGTTCTTC.

This sequence joins TRBV5-1 and TRBJ1-1, with 7 bases lining up with TRBD1. This CDR3 has 12 amino acids. Unmatched junction bases numbered 1, after V lost 3 bases and J lost 5 bases. Germline V lookup: CDR1 SGHRS, CDR2 YFSETQ. The CDR3 loop is CASSSTGTEAFF. The CDR3 DNA is TGCGCCAGCAGCTCGACAGGGACTGAAGCTTTCTTT.

The sample holds a few counts of this clonotype. The chain couples TRBV7-9 to TRBJ2-1, with 7 bases that match TRBD2. Germline V gene sequence: CDR1 SEHNR, CDR2 FQNEAQ (reference sequence). The CDR3 is 14 residues long. V gave up 11 bases and J gave up 7 bases; unmatched junction bases: 14. DNA for the CDR3: TGTGCCGTACCCTTTAACGGGGGGAGGAATGAGCAGTTCTTC. Amino acids: CAVPFNGGRNEQFF.

The table lists this clonotype with many counts. CDR3 coding DNA: TGTGCCAGCAGTCTGGGGGGGGGCGCGGCCTACGAGCAGTACTTC. Translation gives CASSLGGGAAYEQYF. This sequence joins TRBV12-3 or TRBV12-4 and TRBJ2-7, with a possible D match to TRBD2 (7 bases). Trimming removed 5 bases at V and 2 bases at J, with 16 bases between. CDR3 length: 15 residues.

This chain connects TRBV7-6 to TRBJ1-1; 10 bases map to TRBD1. The CDR3 contains 15 residues. With V trimmed by 1 base and J by 5 bases, 4 bases remained unmatched. The germline CDR1 and CDR2 sequences are SGHVS and FNYEAQ. The CDR3 nucleotides are TGTGCCAGCAGCTTAGGACAGGGGGCTCGAACTGAAGCTTTCTTT. Amino acids: CASSLGQGARTEAFF.

In its sample, this clonotype was seen a few times. The V call is TRBV7-9, the J call TRBJ2-1; 7 bases agree with TRBD1. V lost 5 bases to trimming and J lost 7 bases; unmatched junction nucleotides: 11. This CDR3 comprises 15 residues. Germline values: CDR1 SEHNR, CDR2 FQNEAQ (reference sequence). This chain's CDR3 is CASSLPRGPGNEQFF. The CDR3, as DNA: TGTGCCAGCAGCCTCCCTAGGGGGCCTGGGAATGAGCAGTTCTTC.

The V gene is TRBV4-3, the J gene TRBJ2-7, with D perhaps matching TRBD2 (6 bases). Germline V gives CDR1 LGHNA, CDR2 YSLEER. This CDR3 is 14 amino acids long. V gave up 0 bases and J gave up 3 bases, with 9 bases separating them. This chain's CDR3 is CASSQEGSGYEQYF. Written as DNA, the CDR3 is TGCGCCAGCAGCCAAGAGGGTAGCGGCTACGAGCAGTACTTC.

There are a few counts of this clonotype. V and J are TRBV4-1 and TRBJ2-7; tentative D call: TRBD2 (6 bases). Trimming stripped 0 bases from V and 4 bases from J, with 13 bases between. The CDR3 is 15 residues long. Germline V CDR1 and CDR2: MGHRA, YSYEKL. CDR3 protein: CASSQDGTSRYEQYF. Written as DNA, the CDR3 is TGCGCCAGCAGCCAAGATGGCACTAGCCGGTACGAGCAGTACTTC.

The gene calls are TRBV7-9 and TRBJ2-2; weak D call: TRBD2 (5 bases). There are 13 residues in the CDR3. Germline lookup yields CDR1 SEHNR and CDR2 FQNEAQ (reference sequence). The V gene lost 5 bases and the J gene lost 3 bases, with 7 bases spanning the gap. The CDR3 loop reads CASSPRDTGELFF. CDR3 coding DNA: TGTGCCAGCAGCCCGCGGGACACCGGGGAGCTGTTTTTT.

V is TRBV7-2 and J is TRBJ2-7; weak D call: TRBD2 (5 bases). Germline V gene sequence: CDR1 SGHTA, CDR2 FQGNSA. This CDR3 has 14 residues. Trimming took off 7 bases at V and 3 bases at J, with 16 bases between the two ends. The CDR3 spells CASTSPGRIYEQYF. The CDR3 bases are TGTGCCAGCACCTCTCCGGGGAGAATCTACGAGCAGTACTTC.

This clonotype appeared a few times. V usage is TRBV6-5 and J usage is TRBJ2-1; TRBD2 might be the D (6 bases). The length of the CDR3 is 15 residues. V lost 6 bases, J lost 0 bases, and 12 bases lay in between. The germline V gene has CDR1 MNHEY and CDR2 SVGAGI. This CDR3 reads CASSGSKSSYNEQFF. CDR3 DNA: TGTGCCAGCAGCGGGAGTAAGAGCTCCTACAATGAGCAGTTCTTC.

The chain links TRBV11-2 to TRBJ1-1; 8 nucleotides match TRBD1. From germline, CDR1 is SGHAT and CDR2 FQNNGV. The junction had 10 bases not matched to a gene; V was cut back by 1 base and J by 0 bases. This CDR3 contains 18 residues. CDR3 protein: CASSLVWLGQALNTEAFF. For the CDR3, the DNA is TGTGCCAGCAGCTTAGTCTGGCTGGGACAGGCGTTGAACACTGAAGCTTTCTTT.

The sample holds a few counts of this clonotype. The chain recombines TRBV6-2 or TRBV6-3 with TRBJ2-7; 11 bases align to TRBD2. J lost 2 bases, V lost 5 bases, and 8 bases had no gene match. There are 16 residues in the CDR3. CDR1 MNHEY and CDR2 SVGEGT come from the germline V gene. The CDR3 DNA reads as TGTGCCAGCAGTGCGCCGACTAGCGGGGTTCCCTACGAGCAGTACTTC. It is translated as CASSAPTSGVPYEQYF.